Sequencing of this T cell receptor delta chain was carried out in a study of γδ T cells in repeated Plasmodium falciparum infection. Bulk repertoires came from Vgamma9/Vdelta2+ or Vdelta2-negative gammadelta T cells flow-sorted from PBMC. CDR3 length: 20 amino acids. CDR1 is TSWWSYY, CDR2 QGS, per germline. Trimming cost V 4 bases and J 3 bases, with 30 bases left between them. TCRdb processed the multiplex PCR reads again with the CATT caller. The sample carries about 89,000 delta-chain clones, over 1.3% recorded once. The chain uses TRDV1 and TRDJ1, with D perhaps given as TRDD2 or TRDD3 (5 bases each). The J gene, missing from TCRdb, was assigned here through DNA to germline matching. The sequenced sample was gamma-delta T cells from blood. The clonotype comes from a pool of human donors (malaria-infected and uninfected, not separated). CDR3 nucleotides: TGTGCTCTTGGGGGCCCATTCCTTTTCCAACCCCAGTACTGGTCCGATAAACTCATCTTT. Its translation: CALGGPFLFQPQYWSDKLIF.